This entry lists 18 T cell receptor beta chains sequenced from one sample in a study of cytomegalovirus exposure and HLA in healthy donors (TCRdb year 2017). The library was built by means of the immunoSEQ multiplex PCR assay. A mixture of 60 forward primers for TCR Vbeta segments and 13 reverse primers for TCR Jbeta segments was used in the multiplex PCR. The immuneACCESS repertoire file appears here via TCRdb, limited to in-frame rearrangements. These files lack a portion of the clones; in checked studies, under half of the deficit traces to unresolved V genes, and the cause of the others is not known. The sample records 250,000 or so clones, more than 75% of which are singletons. Clones ranked in the top ten supply over 1% of the sample. Sample: PBMCs. All receptors derive from a human donor in good health.

A remark on this clone: Other DNA sequences in the same sample also yield this CDR3. The CDR3 nucleotides read TGTGCCAGTAGGGGACAGGGGGCGGATCAGCCCCAGCATTTT. Translated, it gives CASRGQGADQPQHF. This chain links TRBV19 with TRBJ1-5, with 12 bases fitting TRBD1. After removal of 6 bases from V and 5 bases from J, the junction contained 2 bases not matched to a gene. CDR3 length: 14 residues. Looked up from germline, CDR1 is LNHDA and CDR2 is SQIVND (reference sequence).

The chain links TRBV6-5 to TRBJ2-7; 7 bases are a match to TRBD1. This CDR3 has 15 residues. V shed 6 bases, J shed 0 bases, and the junction held 8 bases outside the gene matches. Germline V gene lookup returns CDR1 MNHEY and CDR2 SVGAGI. The CDR3 spells CASRFDRESSYEQYF. The CDR3 DNA sequence: TGTGCCAGCAGATTTGACAGGGAAAGCTCCTACGAGCAGTACTTC.

The rearrangement uses TRBV18 and TRBJ2-7, with 8 positions matching TRBD2. The germline V gene has CDR1 KGHSH and CDR2 LQKENI. J lost 2 bases, V lost 0 bases, and 3 bases had no gene match. The length of the CDR3 is 15 residues. Here the CDR3 DNA reads TGTGCCAGCTCACCACCAGTAGCGGGGACCTACGAGCAGTACTTC. It yields the protein CASSPPVAGTYEQYF.

The chain joins TRBV30 to TRBJ2-5, with 7 bases matching TRBD2. V gave up 1 base and J gave up 2 bases; unmatched junction bases: 4. Germline V gene data show CDR1 as GTSNPN and CDR2 as SVGIG (reference sequence). The CDR3 loop spans 14 amino acids. The CDR3 DNA reads TGTGCCTGGAGTGGAGCGGGAAGGCAAGAGACCCAGTACTTC. Translation: CAWSGAGRQETQYF.

This clone turned up a few times. The DNA of the CDR3 is TGTGCCAGCAGTTACTATAGCCACTGGAGCTCCTACAATGAGCAGTTCTTC. It codes for CASSYYSHWSSYNEQFF. The V gene is TRBV28, the J gene TRBJ2-1; D is ambiguous. Germline values: CDR1 MDHEN, CDR2 SYDVKM. The CDR3 extends over 17 amino acids. V lost 4 bases and J 0 bases, leaving 16 bases between the germline ends.

The chain links TRBV27 to TRBJ2-7, with 12 nucleotides matching TRBD1. CDR3 length: 15 amino acids. The germline CDR1 and CDR2 sequences are MNHEY and SMNVEV (reference sequence). V gave up 3 bases and J gave up 5 bases; unmatched junction bases: 5. CDR3 loop: CASSFGTGGYNEQYF. CDR3 sequence (DNA): TGTGCCAGCAGTTTCGGGACAGGGGGCTACAACGAGCAGTACTTC.

The J gene is TRBJ1-2, the V gene TRBV5-1; weak D call: TRBD1 (5 bases). CDR1 is SGHRS and CDR2 is YFSETQ in the germline V gene. V lost 6 bases and J lost 1, with 13 bases in between. CDR3 length: 14 residues. CDR3 bases: TGCGCCAGCAATATGGGGGGTAGTAACTATGGCTACACCTTC. It is translated as CASNMGGSNYGYTF.

The V and J genes are TRBV4-1 and TRBJ1-3; D call uncertain. The V end was cut by 3 bases, the J end by 0 bases, with 21 bases between. CDR3 length: 19 residues. CDR1 and CDR2 (germline): MGHRA, YSYEKL. The CDR3 is CASSHHAGGIPASGNTIYF. DNA for the CDR3: TGCGCCAGCAGCCATCACGCCGGCGGCATCCCAGCCTCTGGAAACACCATATATTTT.

The chain has TRBV7-2 and TRBJ2-2, with D unclear. Germline loops: CDR1 SGHTA, CDR2 FQGNSA. Deletions cut 6 bases from V and 6 bases from J, with 17 bases between. The CDR3 has 15 residues. The CDR3 nucleotides are TGTGCCAGCAGTGTTACCGGGTCCCCCGCCGGGGAGCTGTTTTTT. Protein sequence: CASSVTGSPAGELFF. The full variable domain, rest sourced from reference TRBV7-2 and TRBJ2-2, is GAGVSQSPSNKVTEKGKDVELRCDPISGHTALYWYRQSLGQGLEFLIYFQGNSAPDKSGLPSDRFSAERTGGSVSTLTIQRTQQEDSAVYLCASSVTGSPAGELFFGEGSRLTVL.

The chain carries TRBV9 and TRBJ2-1; D remains ambiguous. Trimming pared 0 bases from V and 9 bases from J, leaving 16 bases between. The CDR3 loop spans 15 amino acids. Germline loops: CDR1 SGDLS, CDR2 YYNGEE. CDR3 in DNA: TGTGCCAGCAGCGTAGAAGTTTTCGGGTTGGGTGAGCAGTTCTTC. Its translation: CASSVEVFGLGEQFF.

This clone is a singleton in its sample. The genes are TRBV23-1 and TRBJ1-5; D ambiguous. TRBV23-1 is treated as an ORF (open reading frame) with a function not yet certain. There are 14 residues in the CDR3. Trimming took off 6 bases at V and 1 base at J, with 10 bases between the two ends. This CDR3 reads CASRAYPSNQPQHF. Written as DNA, the CDR3 is TGCGCCAGCAGGGCATACCCGAGCAATCAGCCCCAGCATTTT.

The V gene is TRBV6-6, the J gene TRBJ2-7, with a weak D call TRBD2 (5 bases). With 5 bases removed from V and 3 bases from J, the gap between germline ends came to 8 bases. The germline V gene encodes CDR1 MNHNY and CDR2 SVGAGI (reference sequence). This CDR3 has 12 amino acids. CDR3 nucleotides: TGTGCCAGCAGTAAAGACTACTACGAGCAGTACTTC. Translation gives CASSKDYYEQYF.

The J gene is TRBJ1-2, the V gene TRBV7-9; no clear D. The germline V gene encodes CDR1 SEHNR and CDR2 FQNEAQ (reference sequence). The CDR3 consists of 13 residues. Trimming cost V 2 bases and J 3 bases, with 7 bases left between them. CDR3: CASSLWRDYGYTF. The CDR3 DNA is TGTGCCAGCAGCTTATGGAGGGACTATGGCTACACCTTC.

The chain links TRBV7-9 to TRBJ1-1; 8 positions match TRBD1. The germline CDR1 and CDR2 sequences are SEHNR and FQNEAQ (reference sequence). The CDR3 is made up of 14 amino acids. With V trimmed by 4 bases and J by 1 base, 2 bases remained unmatched. The CDR3 coding sequence is TGTGCCAGCAGCTCCAGGGGGCCGAACACTGAAGCTTTCTTT. Translation: CASSSRGPNTEAFF.

The rearrangement joins TRBV6-5 to TRBJ2-5, with D tentatively TRBD1 (6 bases). The germline gives CDR1 MNHEY, CDR2 SVGAGI. V was trimmed by 7 bases and J by 5 bases, leaving 17 bases between them. The CDR3 totals 14 residues. This CDR3 reads CASIKRATGETQYF. The CDR3 DNA sequence: TGTGCCAGCATCAAAAGGGCTACAGGGGAGACCCAGTACTTC.

This rearrangement joins TRBV27 to TRBJ2-7, with D uncertain. This CDR3 is built from 16 residues. V lost 5 bases, J lost 0 bases, and 17 bases lay in between. Germline V gene lookup returns CDR1 MNHEY and CDR2 SMNVEV (reference sequence). CDR3 DNA: TGTGCCAGCAGTACCCATTGGCGGAGAAGCTCCTACGAGCAGTACTTC. It codes for CASSTHWRRSSYEQYF.

CDR3 bases: TGCGCCAGCAGCTTGGTTCCCGCGGGAGCAATCTACGAGCAGTACTTC. Translation: CASSLVPAGAIYEQYF. The V gene is TRBV5-1, the J gene TRBJ2-7, with 7 bases fitting TRBD2. The germline V gene has CDR1 SGHRS and CDR2 YFSETQ. V lost 0 bases and J lost 3; bases outside the gene matches: 9. The CDR3 spans 16 residues.

This chain links TRBV7-9 with TRBJ1-1; TRBD1 might be the D (6 bases). Trimming took 4 bases from V and 3 from J, leaving 9 bases between them. CDR3 length: 13 residues. Per the germline V gene, CDR1 is SEHNR and CDR2 is FQNEAQ (reference sequence). CDR3 residues: CASSSRQDTEAFF. CDR3 nucleotides: TGTGCCAGCAGCTCCCGACAGGACACTGAAGCTTTCTTT.